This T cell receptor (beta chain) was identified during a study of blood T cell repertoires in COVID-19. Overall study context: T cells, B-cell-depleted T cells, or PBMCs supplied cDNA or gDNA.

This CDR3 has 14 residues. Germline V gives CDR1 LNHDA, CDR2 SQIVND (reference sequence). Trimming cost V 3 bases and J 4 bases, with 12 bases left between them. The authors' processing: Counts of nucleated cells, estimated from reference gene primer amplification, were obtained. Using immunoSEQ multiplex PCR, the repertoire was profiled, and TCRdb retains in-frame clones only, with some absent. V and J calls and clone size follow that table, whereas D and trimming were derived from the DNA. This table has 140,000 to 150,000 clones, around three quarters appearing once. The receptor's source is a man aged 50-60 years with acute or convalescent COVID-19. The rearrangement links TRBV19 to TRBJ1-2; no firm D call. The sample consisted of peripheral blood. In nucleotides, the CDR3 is TGTGCCAGTAGTATTCGAGCGGCGGGCTATGGCTACACCTTC. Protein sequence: CASSIRAAGYGYTF.